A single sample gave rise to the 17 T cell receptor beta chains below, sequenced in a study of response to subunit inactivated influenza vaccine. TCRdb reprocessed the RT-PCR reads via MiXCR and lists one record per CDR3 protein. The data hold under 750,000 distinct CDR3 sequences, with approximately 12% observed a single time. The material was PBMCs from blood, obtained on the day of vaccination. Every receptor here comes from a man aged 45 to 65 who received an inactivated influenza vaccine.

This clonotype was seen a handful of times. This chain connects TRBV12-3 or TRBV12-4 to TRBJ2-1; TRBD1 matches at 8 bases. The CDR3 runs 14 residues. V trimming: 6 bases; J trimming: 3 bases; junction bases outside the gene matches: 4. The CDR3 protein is CASRGDRIYNEQFF. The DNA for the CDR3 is TGTGCCAGCAGGGGGGACAGGATCTACAATGAGCAGTTCTTC.

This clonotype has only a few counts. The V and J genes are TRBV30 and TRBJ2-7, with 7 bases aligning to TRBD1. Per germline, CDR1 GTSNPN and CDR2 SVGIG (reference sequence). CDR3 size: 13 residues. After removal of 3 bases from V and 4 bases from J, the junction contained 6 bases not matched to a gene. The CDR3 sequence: CAWRVEGAYEQYF. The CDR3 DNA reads TGTGCCTGGAGGGTTGAGGGGGCTTACGAGCAGTACTTC.

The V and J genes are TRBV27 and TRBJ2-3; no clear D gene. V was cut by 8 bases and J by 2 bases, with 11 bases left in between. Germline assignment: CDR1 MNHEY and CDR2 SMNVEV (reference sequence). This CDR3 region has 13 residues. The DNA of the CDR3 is TGTGCCAGCCGGACCCGCGACACAGATACGCAGTATTTT. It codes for CASRTRDTDTQYF.

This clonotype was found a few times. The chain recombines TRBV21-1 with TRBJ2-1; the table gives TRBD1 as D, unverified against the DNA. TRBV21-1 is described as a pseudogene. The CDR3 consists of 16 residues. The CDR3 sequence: CASSKARARGSDEQFF. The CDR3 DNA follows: TGTGCCAGCAGCAAAGCGCGAGCCAGGGGGTCAGATGAGCAGTTCTTC.

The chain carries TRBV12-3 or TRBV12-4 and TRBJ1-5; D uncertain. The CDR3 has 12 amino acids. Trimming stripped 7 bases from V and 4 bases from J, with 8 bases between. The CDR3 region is CASNYGNQPQHF. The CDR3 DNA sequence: TGTGCCAGCAACTATGGGAATCAGCCCCAGCATTTT.

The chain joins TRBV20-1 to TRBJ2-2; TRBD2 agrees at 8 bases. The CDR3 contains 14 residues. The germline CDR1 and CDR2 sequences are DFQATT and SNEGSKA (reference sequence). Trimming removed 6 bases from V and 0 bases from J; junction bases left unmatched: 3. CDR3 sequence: CSALLAANTGELFF. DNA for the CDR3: TGCAGTGCCCTACTAGCGGCGAACACCGGGGAGCTGTTTTTT.

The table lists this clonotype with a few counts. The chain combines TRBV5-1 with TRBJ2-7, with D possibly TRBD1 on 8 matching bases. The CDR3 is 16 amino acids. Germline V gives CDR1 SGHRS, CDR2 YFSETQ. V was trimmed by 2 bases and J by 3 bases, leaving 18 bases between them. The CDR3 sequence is CASSLWTGRGDYEQYF. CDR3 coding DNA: TGCGCCAGCAGCTTATGGACAGGGAGGGGGGACTACGAGCAGTACTTC.

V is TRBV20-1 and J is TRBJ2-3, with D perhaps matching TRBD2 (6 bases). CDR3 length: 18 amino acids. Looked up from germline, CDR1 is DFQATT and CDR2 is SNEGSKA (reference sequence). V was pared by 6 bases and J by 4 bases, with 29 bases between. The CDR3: CSARKSGGTFGGADTQYF. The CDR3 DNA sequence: TGCAGTGCCCGTAAGAGCGGCGGGACTTTCGGTGGTGCAGATACGCAGTATTTT.

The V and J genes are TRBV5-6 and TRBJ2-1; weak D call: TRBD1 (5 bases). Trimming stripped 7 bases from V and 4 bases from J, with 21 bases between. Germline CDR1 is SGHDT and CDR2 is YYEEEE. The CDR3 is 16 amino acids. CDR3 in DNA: TGTGCCAGCGTAAGCAAAACAGGTACTGGGTACAATGAGCAGTTCTTC. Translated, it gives CASVSKTGTGYNEQFF.

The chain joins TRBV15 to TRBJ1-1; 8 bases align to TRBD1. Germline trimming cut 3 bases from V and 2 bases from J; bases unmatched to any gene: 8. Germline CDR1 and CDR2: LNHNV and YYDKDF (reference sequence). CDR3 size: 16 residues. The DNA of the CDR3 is TGTGCCACCAGCAGCCCTTCTGGACAGGGAAACACTGAAGCTTTCTTT. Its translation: CATSSPSGQGNTEAFF.

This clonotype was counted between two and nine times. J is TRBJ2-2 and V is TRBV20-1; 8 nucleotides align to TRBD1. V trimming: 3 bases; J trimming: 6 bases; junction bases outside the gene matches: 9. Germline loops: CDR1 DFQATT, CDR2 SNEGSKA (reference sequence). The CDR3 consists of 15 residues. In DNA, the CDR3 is TGCAGTGCTAGGCGCTTCGACAGGGGCCCCGGGGAGCTGTTTTTT. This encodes CSARRFDRGPGELFF.

CDR3 nucleotide sequence: TGTGCCAGCAGTTACCTGGACAGGGTGCCCAATGAGCAGTTCTTC. Translating gives CASSYLDRVPNEQFF. The gene calls are TRBV6-2 or TRBV6-3 and TRBJ2-1, with 8 bases aligning to TRBD1. This CDR3 region has 15 residues. CDR1 is MNHEY, CDR2 SVGEGT, per germline. V was pared by 2 bases and J by 6 bases, with 6 bases of the junction left unmatched.

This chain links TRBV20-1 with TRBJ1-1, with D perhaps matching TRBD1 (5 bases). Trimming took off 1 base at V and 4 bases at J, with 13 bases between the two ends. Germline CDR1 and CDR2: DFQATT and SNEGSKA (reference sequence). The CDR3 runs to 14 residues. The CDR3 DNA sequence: TGCAGTGCTAGAGGCTACCCAGGGACCACTGAAGCTTTCTTT. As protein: CSARGYPGTTEAFF.

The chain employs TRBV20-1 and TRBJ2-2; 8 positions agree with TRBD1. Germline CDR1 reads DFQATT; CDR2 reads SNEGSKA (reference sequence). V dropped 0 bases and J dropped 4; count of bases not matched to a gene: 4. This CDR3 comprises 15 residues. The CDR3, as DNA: TGCAGTGCTAGAGAACCAGGGGGCGGCACCGGGGAGCTGTTTTTT. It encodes CSAREPGGGTGELFF.

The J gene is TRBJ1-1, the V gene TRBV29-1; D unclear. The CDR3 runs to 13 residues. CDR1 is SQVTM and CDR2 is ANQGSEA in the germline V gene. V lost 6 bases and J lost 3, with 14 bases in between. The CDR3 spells CSVQRVQDTEAFF. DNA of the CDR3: TGCAGCGTGCAGAGGGTCCAGGACACTGAAGCTTTCTTT. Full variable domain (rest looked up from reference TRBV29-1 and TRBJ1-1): SAVISQKPSRDICQRGTSLTIQCQVDSQVTMMFWYRQQPGQSLTLIATANQGSEATYESGFVIDKFPISRPNLTFSTLTVSNMSPEDSSIYLCSVQRVQDTEAFFGQGTRLTVV.

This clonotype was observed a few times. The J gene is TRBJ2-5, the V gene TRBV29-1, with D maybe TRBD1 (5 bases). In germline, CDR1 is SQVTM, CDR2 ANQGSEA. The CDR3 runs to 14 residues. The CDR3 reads CSVRRQRSQETQYF. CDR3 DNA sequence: TGCAGTGTCCGTCGACAGAGATCGCAAGAGACCCAGTACTTC.

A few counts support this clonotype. CDR3 region: CASSFGSGTSTDTQYF. CDR3 nucleotide sequence: TGTGCCAGCAGCTTTGGTAGCGGGACCAGCACAGATACGCAGTATTTT. V gene TRBV5-8 combines with J gene TRBJ2-3, with TRBD2 matching over 8 bases. The CDR3 is 16 residues long. From germline, CDR1 is SGHTS and CDR2 YDEGEE. Losses at the gene ends were 2 bases for V and 0 bases for J; bases not matched to a gene: 5.